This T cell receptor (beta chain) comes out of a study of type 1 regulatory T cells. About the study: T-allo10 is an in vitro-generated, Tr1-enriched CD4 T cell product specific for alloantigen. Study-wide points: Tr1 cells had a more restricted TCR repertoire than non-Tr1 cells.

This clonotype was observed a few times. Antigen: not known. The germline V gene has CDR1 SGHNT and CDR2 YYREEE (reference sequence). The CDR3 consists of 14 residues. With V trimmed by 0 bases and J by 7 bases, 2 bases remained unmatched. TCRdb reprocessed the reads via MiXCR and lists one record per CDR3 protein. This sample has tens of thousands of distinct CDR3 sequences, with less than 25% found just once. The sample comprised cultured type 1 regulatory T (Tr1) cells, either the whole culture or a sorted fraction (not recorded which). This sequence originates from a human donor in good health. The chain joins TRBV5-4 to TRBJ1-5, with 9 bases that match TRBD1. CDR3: CASSLAGTGQPQHF. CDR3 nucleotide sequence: TGTGCCAGCAGCTTGGCAGGGACAGGGCAGCCCCAGCATTTT.